The entry below describes one T cell receptor beta chain. The CDR3 is 14 residues long. The V end was cut by 1 base, the J end by 6 bases, with 9 bases between. The germline CDR1 and CDR2 sequences are SGHDN and FVKESK. Measured with immunoSEQ multiplex PCR; TCRdb has only the in-frame clones, and not every one. The sample consists of 70,000 to 90,000 clones, about 92% of them appearing once. The data originate from a study of OX40 agonist ivuxolimab in advanced cancers. The overall study: Given to patients was ivuxolimab, an agonistic anti-OX40 (CD134) antibody.

The chain links TRBV14 to TRBJ2-2; D is ambiguous. Sequences were derived from CD4+ or CD8+ T cells sorted from blood, sampled in a trial of the OX40 agonist ivuxolimab. The TCR was taken from an adult with an advanced solid tumor such as melanoma, head and neck, liver or kidney cancer. The CDR3 is CASSQVLLSGELFF. The CDR3 DNA is TGTGCCAGCAGCCAAGTTCTTCTCTCCGGGGAGCTGTTTTTT.